The 16 T cell receptor beta chains listed next were all sequenced from one sample in a study of blood T cell repertoires in COVID-19. Using immunoSEQ multiplex PCR, the repertoire was profiled, and TCRdb retains in-frame clones only, with some absent. The repertoire includes almost 250,000 clones, 75% to 85% of them detected once, and approximately 9.1% sits in the top ten. The sequenced sample consisted of PBMCs or T cells enriched from blood (not recorded which). The source of these receptors is a woman aged 50 to 60 with acute COVID-19.

The V and J genes are TRBV7-2 and TRBJ1-1; maybe TRBD1 (5 bases). Trimming took 4 bases from V and 8 from J, leaving 17 bases between them. The CDR3 extends over 14 amino acids. The germline gives CDR1 SGHTA, CDR2 FQGNSA. CDR3 coding DNA: TGTGCCAGCAGCTCTCTCGCAGGGCAGGCAGAAGCTTTCTTT. Translated: CASSSLAGQAEAFF.

This clone appeared once. The chain combines TRBV19 with TRBJ1-5, with 8 bases matching TRBD1. The germline V gene has CDR1 LNHDA and CDR2 SQIVND (reference sequence). J lost 5 bases, V lost 4 bases, and 7 bases had no gene match. This CDR3 is built from 15 residues. CDR3 bases: TGTGCCAGTAGTAGTTGGCAGGGGGCGGATCAGCCCCAGCATTTT. It translates to CASSSWQGADQPQHF.

This clone was observed a handful of times. This chain uses TRBV7-9 with TRBJ1-1; the D is unclear. The ends were cut back, 5 bases at V and 4 bases at J, with 17 bases in the middle. The CDR3 runs 15 residues. Looked up from germline, CDR1 is SEHNR and CDR2 is FQNEAQ (reference sequence). The CDR3 DNA follows: TGTGCCAGCAGCAATGAAGTCCGGGGTAGCACTGAAGCTTTCTTT. It translates to CASSNEVRGSTEAFF.

This clone came up a few times. This chain uses TRBV7-6 with TRBJ1-6; tentatively, D is TRBD1 (6 bases). Trimming removed 6 bases from V and 9 bases from J, with 21 bases in between. There are 16 residues in the CDR3. The germline V gene has CDR1 SGHVS and CDR2 FNYEAQ. The CDR3 coding sequence is TGTGCCAGCAGTCCAAGGGGCGGGGGGCTGGTTTCACCCCTCCACTTT. Translating gives CASSPRGGGLVSPLHF.

CDR3: CASSSGQASYEQYF. For the CDR3, the DNA is TGTGCCAGCAGTTCCGGACAGGCATCCTACGAGCAGTACTTC. V usage is TRBV6-2 or TRBV6-3 and J usage is TRBJ2-7; 7 nucleotides line up with TRBD1. CDR1 MNHEY and CDR2 SVGEGT come from the germline V gene. CDR3 length: 14 residues. The V and J ends lost 4 bases and 1 base, in that order; junction bases with no gene match: 4.

The rearrangement uses TRBV10-3 and TRBJ1-2; D possibly corresponds to TRBD1 (5 bases). Between the trimmed V and J ends, which lost 5 bases and 7 bases, there was a span of 20 bases. CDR1 and CDR2 from the germline V gene are ENHRY and SYGVKD. The CDR3 length is 15 residues. CDR3 in amino acids: CAISSPGAGDGGYTF. CDR3 nucleotide sequence: TGTGCCATCAGTTCCCCCGGTGCGGGGGATGGTGGCTACACCTTC.

The chain carries TRBV30 and TRBJ2-3, with TRBD2 as a possible D gene (5 bases). Trimming removed 0 bases at V and 0 bases at J, with 7 bases between. The CDR3 is made up of 14 amino acids. The germline V gene has CDR1 GTSNPN and CDR2 SVGIG (reference sequence). CDR3 sequence (DNA): TGTGCCTGGAGTGTACTAGTTAGCACAGATACGCAGTATTTT. It encodes CAWSVLVSTDTQYF.

V usage is TRBV25-1 and J usage is TRBJ1-4; D gene uncertain. Germline loops: CDR1 MGHDK, CDR2 SYGVNS. The V end was cut by 5 bases, the J end by 5 bases, with 12 bases between. The length of the CDR3 is 14 residues. This chain's CDR3 is CASSRPSENEKLFF. CDR3 DNA: TGTGCCAGCAGTCGGCCATCGGAGAATGAAAAACTGTTTTTT.

The genes are TRBV29-1 and TRBJ1-1; D call uncertain. V lost 0 bases and J 6 bases, leaving 11 bases between the germline ends. CDR1 and CDR2 (germline): SQVTM, ANQGSEA. The length of the CDR3 is 13 residues. CDR3 sequence reads: CSVEDGLNPEAFF. In DNA form, the CDR3 reads TGCAGCGTTGAAGATGGGCTAAACCCTGAAGCTTTCTTT. The full variable domain, rest sourced from reference TRBV29-1 and TRBJ1-1, is SAVISQKPSRDICQRGTSLTIQCQVDSQVTMMFWYRQQPGQSLTLIATANQGSEATYESGFVIDKFPISRPNLTFSTLTVSNMSPEDSSIYLCSVEDGLNPEAFFGQGTRLTVV.

The sample holds one count of this clone. The rearrangement joins TRBV19 to TRBJ2-5, with 8 bases lining up with TRBD1. Germline V gene lookup returns CDR1 LNHDA and CDR2 SQIVND (reference sequence). The CDR3 is made up of 15 amino acids. Trimming removed 6 bases from V and 4 bases from J; junction bases left unmatched: 10. The CDR3 loop reads CASSLSAGGSETQYF. CDR3 DNA sequence: TGTGCCAGTAGCCTCTCGGCAGGGGGCTCAGAGACCCAGTACTTC. Drawing the rest from reference TRBV19 and TRBJ2-5, the complete variable domain is DGGITQSPKYLFRKEGQNVTLSCEQNLNHDAMYWYRQDPGQGLRLIYYSQIVNDFQKGDIAEGYSVSREKKESFPLTVTSAQKNPTAFYLCASSLSAGGSETQYFGPGTRLLVL.

This chain links TRBV7-9 with TRBJ1-1; D remains ambiguous. The germline V gene encodes CDR1 SEHNR and CDR2 FQNEAQ (reference sequence). V dropped 8 bases and J dropped 3 bases, with 16 bases sitting between them. The CDR3 extends over 14 amino acids. In DNA, the CDR3 is TGTGCCAGCTCCCCCGATGGCCGTTACACTGAAGCTTTCTTT. Encoded protein: CASSPDGRYTEAFF.

This clone was detected only once. V and J are TRBV11-2 and TRBJ2-7, with 7 nucleotides matching TRBD1. V lost 5 bases to trimming and J lost 4 bases; unmatched junction nucleotides: 8. CDR3 length equals 14 residues. Germline loops: CDR1 SGHAT, CDR2 FQNNGV. The CDR3 protein is CASSPRQGSYEQYF. In DNA, the CDR3 is TGTGCCAGCAGCCCCCGACAGGGCTCTTACGAGCAGTACTTC. Combining the CDR3 with reference TRBV11-2 and TRBJ2-7 gives the whole variable domain EAGVAQSPRYKIIEKRQSVAFWCNPISGHATLYWYQQILGQGPKLLIQFQNNGVVDDSQLPKDRFSAERLKGVDSTLKIQPAKLEDSAVYLCASSPRQGSYEQYFGPGTRLTVT.

The chain combines TRBV5-6 with TRBJ2-7; weak D call: TRBD1 (6 bases). The V gene's germline CDR1 is SGHDT and CDR2 YYEEEE. V was shortened by 0 bases and J by 3 bases, with 13 bases between the two germline ends. The CDR3 has 15 amino acids. This chain's CDR3 is CASSLEAGDSYEQYF. The CDR3 nucleotides are TGTGCCAGCAGCTTGGAGGCAGGGGATAGCTACGAGCAGTACTTC.

The chain uses TRBV5-1 and TRBJ1-1, with 9 nucleotides matching TRBD1. CDR3 length equals 15 residues. The ends lost 0 bases at V and 4 bases at J; junction bases unmatched: 4. Germline V gene data show CDR1 as SGHRS and CDR2 as YFSETQ. The CDR3 is CASSLAGQGVTEAFF. Written as DNA, the CDR3 is TGCGCCAGCAGCTTGGCGGGACAGGGCGTCACTGAAGCTTTCTTT.

This sequence joins TRBV2 and TRBJ1-3, with a weak D call TRBD1 (6 bases). The ends were cut back, 10 bases at V and 0 bases at J, with 10 bases in the middle. From germline, CDR1 is SNHLY and CDR2 FYNNEI. The CDR3 totals 13 residues. The CDR3 spells CATGTFSGNTIYF. As DNA, the CDR3 is TGTGCCACGGGGACATTCTCTGGAAACACCATATATTTT.

J is TRBJ1-1 and V is TRBV5-6, with D perhaps matching TRBD1 (5 bases). This CDR3 contains 14 residues. Trimming took off 0 bases at V and 0 bases at J, with 6 bases between the two ends. CDR1 SGHDT and CDR2 YYEEEE come from the germline V gene. The CDR3 nucleotides are TGTGCCAGCAGCTTGGAGGGGATGAACACTGAAGCTTTCTTT. Its translation is CASSLEGMNTEAFF.